This T cell receptor beta chain was observed in a study of blood T cell repertoires in COVID-19. For the study at large: Acute and convalescent COVID-19 samples came from the United States, Italy and Spain. PBMCs, B-cell-depleted T cells, or T cells were the source of the cDNA or gDNA that made up the material.

The germline V gene has CDR1 LGHNA and CDR2 YNFKEQ. V trimming: 6 bases; J trimming: 7 bases; junction bases outside the gene matches: 3. This CDR3 comprises 13 residues. Study processing details: Nucleated cell number was recorded as an estimate derived from reference gene primer amplification. Using immunoSEQ multiplex PCR, the repertoire was profiled, and TCRdb retains in-frame clones only, with some absent. The DNA was the basis for D and trimming; V, J and clone size are from that table. The data show about 42,000 clones, roughly nine tenths seen once. The chain carries TRBV4-2 and TRBJ2-3; 11 bases fit TRBD2. The sequence came from a human donor in a cohort sampled during active COVID-19. The sequencing input was peripheral blood. In nucleotides, the CDR3 is TGTGCCAGCAGTAGCGGGGGGGAGCATACGCAGTATTTT. Its protein is CASSSGGEHTQYF.